A selection of T cell receptor beta chains follows, all from one sample in a study of blood T cell repertoires in COVID-19. Produced via immunoSEQ multiplex PCR; TCRdb's table is partial and in-frame only. The table records more than 250,000 clones, roughly 90% of them present only once. Source material: PBMCs or T cells enriched from blood (not recorded which). The receptors here all came from a woman aged 30 to 39 who had recovered from COVID-19. The CDR3 runs from the conserved cysteine through the conserved F or W. A D gene is named only where the DNA matches it firmly. Size values are once, few and many counts, or a class for expanded clones, and some rows have none.

V	size	J	D	DNA	CDR3
TRBV18	NA	TRBJ2-7	NA	TGTGCCAGCTCACCCCCGGGGGTCACCCACGAGCAGTACTTC	CASSPPGVTHEQYF
TRBV28	NA	TRBJ1-1	NA	TGTGCCAGCAGTTTAATCCCAGGGAACACTGAAGCTTTCTTT	CASSLIPGNTEAFF
TRBV28	NA	TRBJ2-5	NA	TGTGCCAGCACCCCTTTGGGTTCAGGTGAAGAGACCCAGTACTTC	CASTPLGSGEETQYF
TRBV5-8	NA	TRBJ1-1	NA	TGTGCCAGCAGGCGCAGGGGTCGGGTTTACACTGAAGCTTTCTTT	CASRRRGRVYTEAFF
TRBV28	NA	TRBJ2-7	NA	TGTGCCAGCAGTTTTTATCGGGGGGCCTTCTACGAGCAGTACTTC	CASSFYRGAFYEQYF
TRBV7-9	NA	TRBJ1-6	TRBD1	TGTGCCAGCAGCAAGCCGACAGGGGAGAATTCACCCCTCCACTTT	CASSKPTGENSPLHF
TRBV5-4	NA	TRBJ1-2	NA	TGTGCCAGCAGCTTGCCAGGCGTCTATGGCTACACCTTC	CASSLPGVYGYTF
TRBV5-1	NA	TRBJ2-1	NA	TGCGCCAGCAGCTTATCTGGAGGCTACAATGAGCAGTTCTTC	CASSLSGGYNEQFF
TRBV5-1	NA	TRBJ2-3	NA	TGCGCCAGCAGCTCCGGAGGGACAGATACGCAGTATTTT	CASSSGGTDTQYF
TRBV28	NA	TRBJ1-1	TRBD1	TGTGCCAGCAGATACAGGGGCGGGAACACTGAAGCTTTCTTT	CASRYRGGNTEAFF
TRBV2	NA	TRBJ2-7	TRBD2	TGTGCCAGCAGTGTCGGGGGGTTGGGATCCTACGAGCAGTACTTC	CASSVGGLGSYEQYF
TRBV4-1	NA	TRBJ1-1	TRBD1	TGCGCCAGCAGCCATGATTCGACAGGGATTAACACTGAAGCTTTCTTT	CASSHDSTGINTEAFF
TRBV30	NA	TRBJ1-6	NA	TGTGCCTGGCCTATCTCACCCCTCCACTTT	CAWPISPLHF
TRBV7-3	NA	TRBJ1-1	NA	TGTGCCAGCAGCTTAATGTCGGACACTGAAGCTTTCTTT	CASSLMSDTEAFF
TRBV7-9	NA	TRBJ1-1	TRBD1	TGTGCCAGCAGCCAGGGACAGGGGGCTTTGTGGAATACTGAAGCTTTCTTT	CASSQGQGALWNTEAFF
TRBV6-4	NA	TRBJ2-1	NA	TGTGCCAGCAGTGACTGGGGCGGCAATGAGCAGTTCTTC	CASSDWGGNEQFF
TRBV11-2	NA	TRBJ1-1	TRBD1	TGTGCCAGCAGCCCGGGACAGGCGGTACAGGCTTTCTTT	CASSPGQAVQAFF
TRBV5-4	NA	TRBJ1-6	TRBD1	TGTGCCAGCAGCTGGGGGACAGGGGATAATTCACCCCTCCACTTT	CASSWGTGDNSPLHF
TRBV2	NA	TRBJ1-5	NA	TGTGCCAGCAGCAGGGGCAATCAGCCCCAGCATTTT	CASSRGNQPQHF
TRBV3-1/TRBV3-2	NA	TRBJ1-6	TRBD1	TGTGCCAGCAGCCCGTGGACAGGGCATAATTCACCCCTCCACTTT	CASSPWTGHNSPLHF
TRBV6-2/TRBV6-3	NA	TRBJ2-7	NA	TGTGCCAGCAGTGGCGGGACGGGGGAGTTCTCCTACGAGCAGTACTTC	CASSGGTGEFSYEQYF
TRBV6-2/TRBV6-3	NA	TRBJ2-1	TRBD2	TGTGCCAGCAGTGCCGAACTAGCGACAAGCAATGAGCAGTTCTTC	CASSAELATSNEQFF
TRBV9	NA	TRBJ1-6	NA	TGTGCCAGCAGCCGAACAGGATCCAATTCACCCCTCCACTTT	CASSRTGSNSPLHF
TRBV11-2	NA	TRBJ2-3	TRBD1	TGTGCCAGCATCCTAGGACAGGGGGCGTTCGATACGCAGTATTTT	CASILGQGAFDTQYF
TRBV27	NA	TRBJ2-7	TRBD1	TGTGCCAGCAATAGACAGGGGGCGAAGGCCTACGAGCAGTACTTC	CASNRQGAKAYEQYF
TRBV3-1/TRBV3-2	NA	TRBJ1-2	TRBD1	TGTGCCAGCAGCTACGGACAGGTAATTCTTCTGGATGGCTACACCTTC	CASSYGQVILLDGYTF
TRBV18	NA	TRBJ1-5	TRBD1	TGTGCCAGCTCACCTAAAGACAGGGGATATAATCAGCCCCAGCATTTT	CASSPKDRGYNQPQHF
TRBV18	NA	TRBJ1-6	TRBD1	TGTGCCAGCTCACCTGACAGGGTTGAAAATTCACCCCTCCACTTT	CASSPDRVENSPLHF
TRBV7-9	NA	TRBJ1-3	NA	TGTGCCAGCAGCCCCAGGGGCGAAAGCTCTGGAAACACCATATATTTT	CASSPRGESSGNTIYF
TRBV6-5	NA	TRBJ1-6	TRBD1	TGTGCCAGCAGGCCCGGACAGGGAATAGGTTCACCCCTCCACTTT	CASRPGQGIGSPLHF
TRBV11-2	few	TRBJ1-2	NA	TGTGCCAGCAGCTTACAGGGTCTGGGCTACACCTTC	CASSLQGLGYTF
TRBV24-1	NA	TRBJ2-1	NA	TGTGCCACCAGTGATTCTTACACCTACAATGAGCAGTTCTTC	CATSDSYTYNEQFF
TRBV6-5	NA	TRBJ1-1	NA	TGTGCCAGCATTTCCCAACCTACAGGGATGAGAGCTTTCTTT	CASISQPTGMRAFF
TRBV3-1/TRBV3-2	NA	TRBJ2-4	TRBD1	TGTGCCAGCAGCCAACCGACAGGGCTGTCGGACATTCAGTACTTC	CASSQPTGLSDIQYF
TRBV2	NA	TRBJ2-3	TRBD2	TGTGCCAGCAGTCCAAGCGGGGGAGAGGCAGATACGCAGTATTTT	CASSPSGGEADTQYF
TRBV6-2/TRBV6-3	NA	TRBJ1-2	NA	TGTGCCAGCAGTTATCCGACTATGGGAGGCTATGGCTACACCTTC	CASSYPTMGGYGYTF
TRBV20-1	NA	TRBJ2-1	TRBD2	TGCAGTGCTAGTGGACTAGCGGACTCCTACAATGAGCAGTTCTTC	CSASGLADSYNEQFF
TRBV19	NA	TRBJ1-2	NA	TGTGCCAGTAGTTTGGGACATCTCTACACCTTC	CASSLGHLYTF
TRBV7-2	NA	TRBJ2-2	NA	TGTGCCAGCAGCTTCCCCCGGGGGAGAACGAACACCGGGGAGCTGTTTTTT	CASSFPRGRTNTGELFF
TRBV7-2	NA	TRBJ1-5	NA	TGTGCCAGCAGCTTAACGGGGGTCAATCAGCCCCAGCATTTT	CASSLTGVNQPQHF
TRBV2	NA	TRBJ2-1	NA	TGTGCCAGCCGACTAGAGTCTTACAATGAGCAGTTCTTC	CASRLESYNEQFF
TRBV19	few	TRBJ2-7	NA	TGTGCCAGTAGTCTTACGGACTATTCCGAGCAGTACTTC	CASSLTDYSEQYF
TRBV6-5	once	TRBJ2-5	TRBD2	TGTGCCAGTAAACCGCGGGGGGGACAAGAGACCCAGTACTTC	CASKPRGGQETQYF
TRBV7-9	NA	TRBJ2-7	TRBD2	TGTGCCAGCAGCTTAACGGCGGGGGCCTACGAGCAGTACTTC	CASSLTAGAYEQYF
TRBV19	NA	TRBJ2-4	NA	TGTGCCAGTAGTATCACAGGGTATGCGAACATTCAGTACTTC	CASSITGYANIQYF
TRBV4-2	NA	TRBJ1-1	NA	TGTGCCAGCAGCCCGACAGTGAGGAACACTGAAGCTTTCTTT	CASSPTVRNTEAFF
TRBV25-1	NA	TRBJ2-5	TRBD2	TGTGCCAGCAGTGAATACGGGGGGATAGAGACCCAGTACTTC	CASSEYGGIETQYF